This paragraph reports one T cell receptor (beta chain). Its matching antigen is unknown. Trimming removed 4 bases at V and 1 base at J, with 17 bases between. The CDR3 has 16 residues. Germline V lookup: CDR1 SGHNT, CDR2 YYREEE (reference sequence). This entry is derived from a study of T cell responses to AZD1222 COVID-19 vaccine. Study-wide results and caveats: The donors showed a predominance of white British ancestry and of females, with possible underestimation of clonal diversity. Baseline serology detected seropositivity in only 5 or 6 AZD1222 recipients. Spike-specific TCR breadth and depth grew following two AZD1222 doses.

Clones were sequenced by immunoSEQ multiplex PCR, and TCRdb holds only the in-frame ones, with some missing. Among roughly 140,000 clones listed, about nine tenths were seen once. The sequence was obtained from an adult in good health. The chain couples TRBV5-4 to TRBJ2-5; no reliable D call. The input for sequencing was peripheral blood, taken on day 0 of AZD1222 vaccination. CDR3 sequence (DNA): TGTGCCAGCAGCCCTGGATCTAGTTTACCCCAAGAGACCCAGTACTTC. Translation: CASSPGSSLPQETQYF.